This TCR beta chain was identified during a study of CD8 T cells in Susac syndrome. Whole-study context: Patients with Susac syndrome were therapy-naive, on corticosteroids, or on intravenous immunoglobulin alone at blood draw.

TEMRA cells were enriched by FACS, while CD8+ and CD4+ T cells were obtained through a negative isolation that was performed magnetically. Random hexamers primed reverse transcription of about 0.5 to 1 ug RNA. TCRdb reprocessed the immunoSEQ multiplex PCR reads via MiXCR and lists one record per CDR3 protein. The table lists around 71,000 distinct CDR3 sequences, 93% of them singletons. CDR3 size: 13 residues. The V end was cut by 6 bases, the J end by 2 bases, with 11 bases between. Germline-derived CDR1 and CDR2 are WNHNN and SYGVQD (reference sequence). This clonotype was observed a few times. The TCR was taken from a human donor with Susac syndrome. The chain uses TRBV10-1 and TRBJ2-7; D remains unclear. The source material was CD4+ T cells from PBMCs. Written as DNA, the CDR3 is TGCGCCAGCAGATCGGACGCGACCTACGAGCAGTACTTC. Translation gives CASRSDATYEQYF.